This TCR beta chain derives from a study of T-cell reconstitution after alpha-beta-depleted transplantation in children. Study-wide points: T-cell counts and diversity at one year following transplant were attributed mainly to newly produced T cells. There were reportedly several hundred expanded graft clones from which alpha-beta T cells came about two months after transplant. Recipient T cells and thymic progenitors that survived were the source of the high TCRbeta diversity seen at day 60 in some patients.

Many counts were recorded for this clonotype. Its antigen remains unknown. Unique molecular identifiers were used in preparing the TCRbeta library. TCRdb itself ran the PCR reads through MiXCR, one entry per CDR3 protein. The repertoire consists of a few hundred thousand distinct CDR3 sequences, with roughly 44% occurring once and the leading ten covering roughly a quarter. This sequence was found in a girl aged 2 to 10 with aplastic anemia, due to receive a stem cell transplant. The sequences come from PBMCs, collected before TCRalphabeta/CD19-depleted stem cell transplant.

CDR3 coding DNA: TGTGCCAGCAGTTTAGCCACGACAGGGGGAAGGTACGAGCAGTACTTC. Amino acid sequence: CASSLATTGGRYEQYF. J is TRBJ2-7 and V is TRBV12-3 or TRBV12-4; 9 bases are shared with TRBD1. The J segment lost 4 bases and the V segment lost 0 bases, leaving 7 bases of the junction unmatched. The CDR3 sequence is 16 residues long.